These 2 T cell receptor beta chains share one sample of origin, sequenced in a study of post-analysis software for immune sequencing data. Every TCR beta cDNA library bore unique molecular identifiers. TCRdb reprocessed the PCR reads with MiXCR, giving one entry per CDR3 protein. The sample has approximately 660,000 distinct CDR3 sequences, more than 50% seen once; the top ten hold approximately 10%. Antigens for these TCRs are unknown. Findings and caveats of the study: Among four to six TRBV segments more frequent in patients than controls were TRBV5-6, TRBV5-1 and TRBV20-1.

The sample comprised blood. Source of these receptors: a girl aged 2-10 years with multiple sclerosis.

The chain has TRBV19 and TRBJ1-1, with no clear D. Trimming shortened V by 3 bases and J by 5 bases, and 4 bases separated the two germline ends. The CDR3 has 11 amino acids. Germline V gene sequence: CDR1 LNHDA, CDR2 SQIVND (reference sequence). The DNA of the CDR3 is TGTGCCAGTAGTATGGGGACTGAAGCTTTCTTT. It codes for CASSMGTEAFF.

In DNA, the CDR3 is TGTGCCAGTTCGGGACCGCGACAAGAGACCCAGTACTTC. Translation: CASSGPRQETQYF. The chain is built from TRBV2 and TRBJ2-5; either TRBD1 or TRBD2 may supply D (5 bases each). Germline loops: CDR1 SNHLY, CDR2 FYNNEI. The germline V and J ends were trimmed by 9 bases and 2 bases, with 13 bases remaining between them. This CDR3 is 13 amino acids long.